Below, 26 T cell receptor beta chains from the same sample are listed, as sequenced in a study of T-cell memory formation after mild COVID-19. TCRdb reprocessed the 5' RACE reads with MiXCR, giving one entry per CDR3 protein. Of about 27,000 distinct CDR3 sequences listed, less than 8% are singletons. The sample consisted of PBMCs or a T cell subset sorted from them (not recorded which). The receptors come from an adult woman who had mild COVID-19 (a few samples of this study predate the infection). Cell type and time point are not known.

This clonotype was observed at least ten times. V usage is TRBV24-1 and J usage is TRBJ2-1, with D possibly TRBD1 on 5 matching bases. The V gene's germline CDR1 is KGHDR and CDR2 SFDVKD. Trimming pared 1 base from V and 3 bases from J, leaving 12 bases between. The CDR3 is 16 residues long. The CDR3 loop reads CATSDFGRASYNEQFF. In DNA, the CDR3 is TGTGCCACCAGTGATTTTGGCAGGGCTAGCTACAATGAGCAGTTCTTC.

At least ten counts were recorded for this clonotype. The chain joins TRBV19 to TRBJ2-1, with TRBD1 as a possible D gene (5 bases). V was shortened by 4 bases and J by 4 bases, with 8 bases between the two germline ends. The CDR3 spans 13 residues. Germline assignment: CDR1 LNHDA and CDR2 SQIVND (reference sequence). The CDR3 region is CASSTTEYNEQFF. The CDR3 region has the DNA TGTGCCAGTAGTACGACAGAATACAATGAGCAGTTCTTC.

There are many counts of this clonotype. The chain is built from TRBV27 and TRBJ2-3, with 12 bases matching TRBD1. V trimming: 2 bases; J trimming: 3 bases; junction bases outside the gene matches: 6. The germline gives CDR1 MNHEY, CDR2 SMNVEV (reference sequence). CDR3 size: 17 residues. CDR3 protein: CASSLGDRGRGTDTQYF. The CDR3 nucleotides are TGTGCCAGCAGTTTAGGGGACAGGGGGCGCGGTACAGATACGCAGTATTTT.

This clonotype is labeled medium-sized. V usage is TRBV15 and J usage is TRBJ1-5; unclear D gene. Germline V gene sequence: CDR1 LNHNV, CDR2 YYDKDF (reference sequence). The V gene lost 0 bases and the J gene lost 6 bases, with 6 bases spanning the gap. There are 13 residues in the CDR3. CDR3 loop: CATSRERVQPQHF. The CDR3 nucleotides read TGTGCCACCAGCAGAGAGAGAGTTCAGCCCCAGCATTTT.

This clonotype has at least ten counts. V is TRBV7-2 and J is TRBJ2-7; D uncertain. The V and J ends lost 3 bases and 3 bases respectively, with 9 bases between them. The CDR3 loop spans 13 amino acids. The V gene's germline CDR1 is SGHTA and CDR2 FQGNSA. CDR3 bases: TGTGCCAGCAGCTTCGACTCTAACTACGAGCAGTACTTC. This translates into CASSFDSNYEQYF.

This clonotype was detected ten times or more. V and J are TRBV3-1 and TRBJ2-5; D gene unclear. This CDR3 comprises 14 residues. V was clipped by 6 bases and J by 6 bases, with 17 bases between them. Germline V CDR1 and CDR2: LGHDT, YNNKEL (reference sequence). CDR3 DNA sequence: TGTGCCAGCAGTCATGAGGATCCGCGGAAGACCCAGTACTTC. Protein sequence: CASSHEDPRKTQYF.

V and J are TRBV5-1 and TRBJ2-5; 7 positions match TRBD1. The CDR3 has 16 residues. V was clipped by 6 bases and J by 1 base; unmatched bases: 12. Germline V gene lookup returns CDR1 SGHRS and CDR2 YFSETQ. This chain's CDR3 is CASKILPGQPQETQYF. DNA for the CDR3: TGCGCCAGCAAGATACTTCCGGGACAGCCCCAAGAGACCCAGTACTTC.

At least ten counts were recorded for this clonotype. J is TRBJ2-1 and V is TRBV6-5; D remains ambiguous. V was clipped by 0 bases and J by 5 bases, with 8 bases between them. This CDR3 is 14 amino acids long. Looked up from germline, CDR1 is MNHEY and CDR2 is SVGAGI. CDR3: CASSYSPSDNEQFF. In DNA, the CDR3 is TGTGCCAGCAGTTACTCACCTAGTGACAATGAGCAGTTCTTC.

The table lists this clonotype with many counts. The CDR3 sequence: CASSLSGGPNNEQFF. CDR3 in DNA: TGTGCCAGCAGCCTTAGCGGGGGGCCCAACAATGAGCAGTTCTTC. The V gene is TRBV9, the J gene TRBJ2-1; 10 bases are a match to TRBD2. With V trimmed by 4 bases and J by 5 bases, 6 bases remained unmatched. Germline V gives CDR1 SGDLS, CDR2 YYNGEE. The CDR3 contains 15 residues.

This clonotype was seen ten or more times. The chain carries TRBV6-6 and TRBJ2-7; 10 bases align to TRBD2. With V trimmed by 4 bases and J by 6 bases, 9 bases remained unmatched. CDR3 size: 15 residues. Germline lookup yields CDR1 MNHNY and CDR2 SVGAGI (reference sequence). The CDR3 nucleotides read TGTGCCAGCAGTTCCACGCTAGCGGGAGTTGGCGAGCAGTACTTC. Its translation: CASSSTLAGVGEQYF.

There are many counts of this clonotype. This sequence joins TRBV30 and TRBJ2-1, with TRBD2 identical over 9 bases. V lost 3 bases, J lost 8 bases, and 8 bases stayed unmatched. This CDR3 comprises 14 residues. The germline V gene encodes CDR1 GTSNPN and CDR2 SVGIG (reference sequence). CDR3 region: CAWSRVAGVHEQFF. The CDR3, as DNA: TGTGCCTGGAGCCGAGTAGCGGGAGTCCATGAGCAGTTCTTC.

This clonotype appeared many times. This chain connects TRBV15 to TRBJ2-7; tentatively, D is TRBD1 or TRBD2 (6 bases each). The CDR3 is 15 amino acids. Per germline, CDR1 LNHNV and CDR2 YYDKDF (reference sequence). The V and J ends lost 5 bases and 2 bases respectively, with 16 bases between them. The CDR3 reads CATSGGRGPTYEQYF. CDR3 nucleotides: TGTGCCACCAGCGGTGGCCGGGGGCCAACCTACGAGCAGTACTTC.

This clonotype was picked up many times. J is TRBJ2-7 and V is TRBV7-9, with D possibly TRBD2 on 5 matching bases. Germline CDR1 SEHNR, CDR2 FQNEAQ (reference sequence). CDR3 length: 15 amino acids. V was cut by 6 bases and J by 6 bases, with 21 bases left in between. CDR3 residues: CASSSDRGQVAEQYF. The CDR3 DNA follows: TGTGCCAGCAGTTCGGACCGGGGTCAGGTGGCCGAGCAGTACTTC. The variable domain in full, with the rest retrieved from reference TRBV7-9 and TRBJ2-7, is DTGVSQNPRHKITKRGQNVTFRCDPISEHNRLYWYRQTLGQGPEFLTYFQNEAQLEKSRLLSDRFSAERPKGSFSTLEIQRTEQGDSAMYLCASSSDRGQVAEQYFGPGTRLTVT.

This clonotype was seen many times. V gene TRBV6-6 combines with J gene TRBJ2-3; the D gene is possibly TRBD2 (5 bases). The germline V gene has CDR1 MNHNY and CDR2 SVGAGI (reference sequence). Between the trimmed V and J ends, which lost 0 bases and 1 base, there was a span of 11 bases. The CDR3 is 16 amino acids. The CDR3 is CASSYSKAVGTDTQYF. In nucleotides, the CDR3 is TGTGCCAGCAGTTACTCGAAAGCGGTCGGCACAGATACGCAGTATTTT.

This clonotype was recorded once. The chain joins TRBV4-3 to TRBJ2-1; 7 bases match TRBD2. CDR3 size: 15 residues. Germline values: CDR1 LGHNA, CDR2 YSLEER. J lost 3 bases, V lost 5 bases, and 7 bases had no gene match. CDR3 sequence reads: CASSDGLADYNEQFF. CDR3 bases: TGCGCCAGCAGCGATGGGCTAGCGGACTACAATGAGCAGTTCTTC.

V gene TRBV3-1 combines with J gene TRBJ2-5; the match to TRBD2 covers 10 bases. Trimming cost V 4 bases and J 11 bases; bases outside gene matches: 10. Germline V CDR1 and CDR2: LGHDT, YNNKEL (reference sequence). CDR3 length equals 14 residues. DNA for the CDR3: TGTGCCAGCAGCCCTCCATCTAGCGGGGGAACTCAGTACTTC. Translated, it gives CASSPPSSGGTQYF.

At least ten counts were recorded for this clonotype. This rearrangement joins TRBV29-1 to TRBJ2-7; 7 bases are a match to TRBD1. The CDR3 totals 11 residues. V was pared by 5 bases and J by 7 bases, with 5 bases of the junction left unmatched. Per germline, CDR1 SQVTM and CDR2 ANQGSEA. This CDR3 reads CSVKGAGEQYF. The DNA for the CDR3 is TGCAGCGTTAAGGGGGCAGGGGAGCAGTACTTC.

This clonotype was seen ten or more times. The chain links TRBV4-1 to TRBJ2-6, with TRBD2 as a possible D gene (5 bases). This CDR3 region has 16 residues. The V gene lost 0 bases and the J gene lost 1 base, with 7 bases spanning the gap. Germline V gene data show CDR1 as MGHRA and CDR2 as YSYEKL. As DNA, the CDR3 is TGCGCCAGCAGCCAAGACCGGGGATCTGGGGCCAACGTCCTGACTTTC. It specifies CASSQDRGSGANVLTF.

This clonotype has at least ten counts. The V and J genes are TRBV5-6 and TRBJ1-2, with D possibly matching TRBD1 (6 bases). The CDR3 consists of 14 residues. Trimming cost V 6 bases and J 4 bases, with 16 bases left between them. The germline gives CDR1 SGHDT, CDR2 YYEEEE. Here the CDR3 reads CASTLPGGGYGYTF. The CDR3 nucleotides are TGTGCCAGCACTCTCCCGGGAGGGGGCTATGGCTACACCTTC.

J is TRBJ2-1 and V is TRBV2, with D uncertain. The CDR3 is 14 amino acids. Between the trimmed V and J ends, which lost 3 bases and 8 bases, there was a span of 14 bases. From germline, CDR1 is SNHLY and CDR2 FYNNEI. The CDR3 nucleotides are TGTGCCAGCAGTGACCTTCTCCCAGCCCATGAGCAGTTCTTC. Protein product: CASSDLLPAHEQFF.

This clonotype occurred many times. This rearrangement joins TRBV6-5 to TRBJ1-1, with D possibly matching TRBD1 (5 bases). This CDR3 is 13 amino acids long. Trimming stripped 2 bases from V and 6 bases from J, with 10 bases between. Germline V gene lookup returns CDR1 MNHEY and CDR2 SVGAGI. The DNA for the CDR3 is TGTGCCAGCAGTTACCAGGGTTCGGCTGAAGCTTTCTTT. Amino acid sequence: CASSYQGSAEAFF.

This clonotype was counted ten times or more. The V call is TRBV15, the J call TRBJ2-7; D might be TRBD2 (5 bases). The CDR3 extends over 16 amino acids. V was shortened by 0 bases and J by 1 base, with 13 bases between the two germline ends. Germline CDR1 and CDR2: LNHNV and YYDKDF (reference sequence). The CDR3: CATSREGTRTSYEQYF. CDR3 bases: TGTGCCACCAGCAGAGAAGGCACTAGAACTTCCTACGAGCAGTACTTC.

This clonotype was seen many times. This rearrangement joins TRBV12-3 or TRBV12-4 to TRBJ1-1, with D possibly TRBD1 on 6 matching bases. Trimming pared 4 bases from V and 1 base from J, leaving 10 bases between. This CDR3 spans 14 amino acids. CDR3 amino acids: CASSSTGRNTEAFF. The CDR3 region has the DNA TGTGCCAGCAGTTCCACAGGGAGGAACACTGAAGCTTTCTTT.

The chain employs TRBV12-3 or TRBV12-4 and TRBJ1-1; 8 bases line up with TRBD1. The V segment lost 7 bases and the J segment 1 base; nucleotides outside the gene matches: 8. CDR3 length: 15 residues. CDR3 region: CASIFSRGPNTEAFF. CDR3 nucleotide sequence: TGTGCCAGCATCTTTTCCAGGGGGCCGAACACTGAAGCTTTCTTT.

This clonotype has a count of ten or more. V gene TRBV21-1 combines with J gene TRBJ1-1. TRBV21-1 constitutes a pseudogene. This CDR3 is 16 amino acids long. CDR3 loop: CASSPKGGGGNTEAFF. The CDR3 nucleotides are TGTGCCAGCAGCCCAAAAGGAGGGGGAGGGAACACTGAAGCTTTCTTT.

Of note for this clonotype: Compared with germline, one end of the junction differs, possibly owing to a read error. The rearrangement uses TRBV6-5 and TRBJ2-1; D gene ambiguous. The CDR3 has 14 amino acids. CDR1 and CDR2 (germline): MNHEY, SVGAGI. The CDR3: CASSYSSFGGPGLF. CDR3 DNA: TGTGCCAGCAGTTACTCGAGTTTCGGTGGCCCGGGTCTCTTC.